This T cell receptor (beta chain) was sequenced for a study of monozygotic twins with inflammatory bowel disease. Study-wide results and caveats: Evidence did not back any single strong signal or clonotype linked to IBD. Varying immunosuppressive regimens may have increased patient repertoire variability.

This CDR3 region has 15 residues. Per the germline V gene, CDR1 is SGHNT and CDR2 is YYREEE (reference sequence). Comments on this clonotype: What it binds is unknown.

The authors made each sample's cDNA in eight separate reactions. From its re-call of the 5' RACE reads, TCRdb lists each CDR3 protein once, without DNA. The sample includes around 400,000 distinct CDR3 sequences. Input material: blood. This clonotype was obtained from a human donor with ulcerative colitis or Crohn's disease, or a healthy co-twin of an affected twin (not recorded which). The rearrangement uses TRBV5-4 and TRBJ2-3; TCRdb gives TRBD2 as the D gene, but with no DNA this cannot be confirmed. CDR3 sequence: CASSPSGESTDTQYF.